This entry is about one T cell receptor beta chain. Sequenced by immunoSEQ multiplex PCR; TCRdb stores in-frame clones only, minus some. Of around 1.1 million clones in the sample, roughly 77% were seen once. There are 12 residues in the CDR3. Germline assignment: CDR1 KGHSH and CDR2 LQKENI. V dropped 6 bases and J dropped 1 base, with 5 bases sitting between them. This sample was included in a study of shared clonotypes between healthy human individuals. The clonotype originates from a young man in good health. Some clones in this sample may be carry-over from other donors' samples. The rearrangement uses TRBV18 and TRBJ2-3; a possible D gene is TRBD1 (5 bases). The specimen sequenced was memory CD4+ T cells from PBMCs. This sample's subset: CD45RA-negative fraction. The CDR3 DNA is TGTGCCAGCTCGACAGGCACAGATACGCAGTATTTT. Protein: CASSTGTDTQYF.